Each of the 28 T cell receptor beta chains below was sequenced from the same sample in a study of Graves' ophthalmopathy and Graves' hyperthyroidism. Investigators amplified TCR beta CDR3 regions from RNA transcripts. HTBI primers served in a first-round RT-PCR, which a second-round multiplex PCR followed. Each CDR3 protein is one row after TCRdb ran MiXCR on the multiplex PCR reads. The data hold about 210,000 distinct CDR3 sequences, with 29% observed a single time. The sequencing input was peripheral blood. The receptors were sampled from a man aged 50 or older with Graves' ophthalmopathy.

The gene calls are TRBV12-3 or TRBV12-4 and TRBJ1-2; D unclear. V gave up 5 bases and J gave up 4 bases, with 14 bases separating them. This CDR3 is built from 14 residues. This chain's CDR3 is CASSLLTGGYGYTF. DNA for the CDR3: TGTGCCAGCAGTCTATTAACGGGAGGCTATGGCTACACCTTC.

The chain has TRBV6-5 and TRBJ1-2; tentative D call: TRBD1 (5 bases). The germline V gene has CDR1 MNHEY and CDR2 SVGAGI. The CDR3 consists of 14 residues. Trimming took off 2 bases at V and 4 bases at J, with 11 bases between the two ends. CDR3 sequence reads: CASSYLPGGYGYTF. The CDR3, as DNA: TGTGCCAGCAGTTACCTCCCGGGGGGCTATGGCTACACCTTC.

Of note for this clonotype: The junction shows a germline mismatch at one end, possibly a read error. This rearrangement joins TRBV6-1 to TRBJ2-2, with TRBD1 matching 10 bases. CDR1 and CDR2 (germline): MNHNS, SASEGT. This CDR3 is 15 amino acids long. This CDR3 reads CASREDRGLSGELFF. CDR3 bases: TGTGCCAGCAGGGAAGACAGGGGGCTATCGGGGGAGCTGTTTTTT.

The chain has TRBV9 and TRBJ1-2; TRBD1 might be the D (6 bases). Trimming left V 4 bases short and J 3 bases short, with 13 bases between. The CDR3 totals 14 residues. Looked up from germline, CDR1 is SGDLS and CDR2 is YYNGEE. In DNA, the CDR3 is TGTGCCAGCAGCACCATACAGGGCCACTATGGCTACACCTTC. It specifies CASSTIQGHYGYTF.

At least ten counts were recorded for this clonotype. The chain uses TRBV25-1 and TRBJ1-5; a possible D gene is TRBD1 (5 bases). In germline, CDR1 is MGHDK, CDR2 SYGVNS. The germline V and J ends were trimmed by 1 base and 2 bases, with 12 bases remaining between them. This CDR3 contains 16 residues. CDR3 loop: CASSESGRDGNQPQHF. CDR3 in DNA: TGTGCCAGCAGTGAATCCGGCAGGGATGGCAATCAGCCCCAGCATTTT.

The genes are TRBV7-3 and TRBJ2-7; 7 bases fit TRBD2. Germline CDR1 and CDR2: SGHTA and FQGTGA. V lost 1 base and J lost 4; bases outside the gene matches: 4. This CDR3 has 14 amino acids. As DNA, the CDR3 is TGTGCCAGCAGCTTAAGGGCTAGCGGATACGAGCAGTACTTC. Residues: CASSLRASGYEQYF.

This clonotype was detected only a few times. Compared with germline, one end of the junction differs, possibly owing to a read error. The chain uses TRBV4-1 and TRBJ2-7; D tentatively reads TRBD1 or TRBD2 (6 bases each). The CDR3 sequence is 16 residues long. CDR1 MGHRA and CDR2 YSYEKL come from the germline V gene. The DNA of the CDR3 is TGCGCCAGCAGCCAAACCCCAGGGGAGGCCTCCTACGAGCGGTACTTC. Translating it yields CASSQTPGEASYERYF.

This clonotype occurred many times. V and J are TRBV19 and TRBJ2-5, with 10 bases aligning to TRBD2. The V gene's germline CDR1 is LNHDA and CDR2 SQIVND (reference sequence). V lost 5 bases to trimming and J lost 7 bases; unmatched junction nucleotides: 13. The CDR3 has 16 amino acids. In DNA, the CDR3 is TGTGCCAGTAGTCCGAGGACTAGCGGTGGCTCGAGGACCCAGTACTTC. Its translation is CASSPRTSGGSRTQYF.

The chain carries TRBV6-2 or TRBV6-3 and TRBJ2-7; D is unresolved. Germline V lookup: CDR1 MNHEY, CDR2 SVGEGT. The CDR3 consists of 13 residues. V lost 6 bases to trimming and J lost 3 bases, with 12 bases between them. The CDR3: CASSFTDIYEQYF. The DNA of the CDR3 is TGTGCCAGCAGCTTCACGGATATCTACGAGCAGTACTTC.

This clonotype was recorded many times. The genes are TRBV11-1 and TRBJ2-7; 7 bases are shared with TRBD1. This CDR3 spans 16 amino acids. Germline lookup yields CDR1 SGHAT and CDR2 FQDESV (reference sequence). The junction had 10 bases not matched to a gene; V was cut back by 5 bases and J by 0 bases. CDR3 coding DNA: TGTGCCAGCAGCCCATCTACAGGGGTCGGCTCCTACGAGCAGTACTTC. As protein: CASSPSTGVGSYEQYF.

This clonotype has a count of ten or more. The chain uses TRBV25-1 and TRBJ2-5; 8 bases line up with TRBD2. The CDR3 totals 18 residues. Germline V gene sequence: CDR1 MGHDK, CDR2 SYGVNS. V trimming: 3 bases; J trimming: 0 bases; junction bases outside the gene matches: 12. The CDR3 loop reads CASSDTSEGGRYQETQYF. The CDR3 DNA is TGTGCCAGCAGTGATACCTCGGAGGGCGGGAGGTACCAAGAGACCCAGTACTTC.

This clonotype has a count of ten or more. The J gene is TRBJ1-2, the V gene TRBV11-1; the D is unclear. CDR1 SGHAT and CDR2 FQDESV come from the germline V gene (reference sequence). V lost 5 bases, J lost 5 bases, and 21 bases lay in between. This CDR3 is 16 amino acids long. The CDR3: CASSPPLVLGFYGYTF. The CDR3 coding sequence is TGTGCCAGCAGCCCGCCCTTAGTCCTGGGGTTTTATGGCTACACCTTC.

The chain links TRBV2 to TRBJ2-5; perhaps TRBD2 as D (6 bases). Germline loops: CDR1 SNHLY, CDR2 FYNNEI. Trimming took off 4 bases at V and 3 bases at J, with 12 bases between the two ends. The CDR3 sequence is 14 residues long. CDR3 nucleotides: TGTGCCAGCAGTGTTCGTTGGGGGGAAGAGACCCAGTACTTC. This codes for CASSVRWGEETQYF. Supplemented by reference TRBV2 and TRBJ2-5, the full variable domain reads EPEVTQTPSHQVTQMGQEVILRCVPISNHLYFYWYRQILGQKVEFLVSFYNNEISEKSEIFDDQFSVERPDGSNFTLKIRSTKLEDSAMYFCASSVRWGEETQYFGPGTRLLVL.

This clonotype was counted ten times or more. The V and J genes are TRBV6-5 and TRBJ2-7; 7 bases are a match to TRBD1. V was clipped by 4 bases and J by 3 bases; unmatched bases: 3. Germline CDR1 and CDR2: MNHEY and SVGAGI. The CDR3 has 13 amino acids. The CDR3 DNA sequence: TGTGCCAGCAGTTCGGGACAGCGCTACGAGCAGTACTTC. This translates into CASSSGQRYEQYF.

This clonotype was recorded at least ten times. The chain couples TRBV6-2 or TRBV6-3 to TRBJ2-7, with D perhaps TRBD1 or TRBD2 (5 bases each). Trimming took 7 bases from V and 2 from J, leaving 18 bases between them. This CDR3 has 15 amino acids. Germline values: CDR1 MNHEY, CDR2 SVGEGT. The CDR3: CASTWDGQPTYEQYF. As DNA, the CDR3 is TGTGCCAGCACCTGGGACGGGCAACCTACCTACGAGCAGTACTTC.

This chain's CDR3 is CSARSLDSLYEQYF. The CDR3 bases are TGCAGTGCTAGATCACTGGACAGTCTCTACGAGCAGTACTTC. The chain joins TRBV20-1 to TRBJ2-7, with D perhaps matching TRBD1 (6 bases). This CDR3 comprises 14 residues. Trimming shortened V by 2 bases and J by 3 bases, and 14 bases separated the two germline ends. The germline V gene encodes CDR1 DFQATT and CDR2 SNEGSKA (reference sequence).

The rearrangement uses TRBV6-2 or TRBV6-3 and TRBJ1-5; D is ambiguous. The V end was cut by 7 bases, the J end by 2 bases, with 12 bases between. The CDR3 has 14 residues. Per the germline V gene, CDR1 is MNHEY and CDR2 is SVGEGT. CDR3 sequence: CASTETGGNQPQHF. CDR3 DNA: TGTGCCAGCACGGAGACTGGGGGCAATCAGCCCCAGCATTTT.

This rearrangement joins TRBV6-2 or TRBV6-3 to TRBJ1-1, with 7 bases lining up with TRBD1. The CDR3 is made up of 14 amino acids. CDR1 MNHEY and CDR2 SVGEGT come from the germline V gene. The V gene end was trimmed by 6 bases and the J gene end by 4 bases; junction bases not matched to a gene: 8. For the CDR3, the DNA is TGTGCCAGCAGAAGACAGGGAGGCGGCACTGAAGCTTTCTTT. Its translation is CASRRQGGGTEAFF.

This clonotype was seen repeatedly, ten times or more. This chain uses TRBV18 with TRBJ2-5; perhaps D is TRBD1 or TRBD2 (6 bases each). The CDR3 consists of 15 residues. The germline V gene encodes CDR1 KGHSH and CDR2 LQKENI. Trimming cost V 2 bases and J 4 bases, with 14 bases left between them. CDR3 loop: CASSPGSQGGETQYF. The CDR3 region has the DNA TGTGCCAGCTCACCAGGGTCACAGGGAGGAGAGACCCAGTACTTC.

In this sample, this clonotype turned up many times. The rearrangement uses TRBV19 and TRBJ2-2; D uncertain. In germline, CDR1 is LNHDA, CDR2 SQIVND (reference sequence). The CDR3 is 14 residues long. The ends were cut back, 0 bases at V and 0 bases at J, with 2 bases in the middle. CDR3 loop: CASSIDPNTGELFF. The CDR3 DNA is TGTGCCAGTAGTATAGACCCGAACACCGGGGAGCTGTTTTTT.

This clonotype was seen at least ten times. This chain links TRBV7-8 with TRBJ2-7; D may match TRBD1 or TRBD2 (5 bases each). The CDR3 runs to 14 residues. Trimming pared 5 bases from V and 6 bases from J, leaving 17 bases between. Germline V CDR1 and CDR2: SGHVS, FQNEAQ. Here the CDR3 reads CASSPPNPGTEQYF. DNA of the CDR3: TGTGCCAGCAGCCCCCCCAACCCGGGGACCGAGCAGTACTTC.

This clonotype was seen ten or more times. J is TRBJ2-5 and V is TRBV7-8, with 7 bases identical to TRBD2. This CDR3 has 15 amino acids. After removal of 3 bases from V and 2 bases from J, the junction contained 6 bases not matched to a gene. Per germline, CDR1 SGHVS and CDR2 FQNEAQ. This chain's CDR3 is CASSFGAREQETQYF. The DNA of the CDR3 is TGTGCCAGCAGCTTCGGCGCGCGGGAGCAAGAGACCCAGTACTTC.

The V and J genes are TRBV12-3 or TRBV12-4 and TRBJ2-7; 11 positions match TRBD2. There are 18 residues in the CDR3. V was clipped by 2 bases and J by 3 bases; unmatched bases: 12. The DNA for the CDR3 is TGTGCCAGCAGTTTACCACTTTCTACCGGGACTAGCGGCTACGAGCAGTACTTC. Its protein product is CASSLPLSTGTSGYEQYF.

This clonotype has ten or more counts. The chain joins TRBV27 to TRBJ2-7, with D perhaps matching TRBD1 or TRBD2 (5 bases each). Trimming left V 2 bases short and J 3 bases short, with 14 bases between. The CDR3 spans 15 residues. Germline CDR1 MNHEY, CDR2 SMNVEV (reference sequence). In DNA form, the CDR3 reads TGTGCCAGCAGTTTAGGGGGTAGGAACTACTACGAGCAGTACTTC. This translates into CASSLGGRNYYEQYF.

This clonotype was counted ten times or more. This rearrangement joins TRBV15 to TRBJ2-7, with 9 bases identical to TRBD2. The germline V gene encodes CDR1 LNHNV and CDR2 YYDKDF (reference sequence). Trimming at V came to 2 bases and at J to 3 bases, leaving 5 bases not matched to a gene. There are 15 residues in the CDR3. CDR3 residues: CATSRPGLAGYEQYF. The CDR3, as DNA: TGTGCCACCAGCAGACCGGGACTAGCTGGCTACGAGCAGTACTTC.

This clonotype was picked up many times. The chain links TRBV7-8 to TRBJ1-5, with D tentatively TRBD1 (5 bases). CDR3 length: 16 amino acids. V dropped 2 bases and J dropped 0 bases, with 11 bases sitting between them. Germline V CDR1 and CDR2: SGHVS, FQNEAQ. The CDR3 DNA reads TGTGCCAGCAGCTTAAGGGGTGGGAATAGCAATCAGCCCCAGCATTTT. It encodes CASSLRGGNSNQPQHF.

This clonotype appeared many times. The chain combines TRBV20-1 with TRBJ1-1; 7 bases line up with TRBD1. This CDR3 is built from 15 residues. CDR1 and CDR2 from the germline V gene are DFQATT and SNEGSKA (reference sequence). The trim removed 3 bases at V and 0 bases at J, leaving 7 bases unmatched. The CDR3 coding sequence is TGCAGTGCTAGGGGACAGACTAAGATGAACACTGAAGCTTTCTTT. This encodes CSARGQTKMNTEAFF.

This clonotype was observed at least ten times. V and J are TRBV4-3 and TRBJ2-7; D gene uncertain. The CDR3 sequence is 13 residues long. CDR1 and CDR2 from the germline V gene are LGHNA and YSLEER. Trimming shortened V by 3 bases and J by 4 bases, and 10 bases separated the two germline ends. DNA of the CDR3: TGCGCCAGCAGCCATAGAGTCGGGTACGAGCAGTACTTC. Protein sequence: CASSHRVGYEQYF.